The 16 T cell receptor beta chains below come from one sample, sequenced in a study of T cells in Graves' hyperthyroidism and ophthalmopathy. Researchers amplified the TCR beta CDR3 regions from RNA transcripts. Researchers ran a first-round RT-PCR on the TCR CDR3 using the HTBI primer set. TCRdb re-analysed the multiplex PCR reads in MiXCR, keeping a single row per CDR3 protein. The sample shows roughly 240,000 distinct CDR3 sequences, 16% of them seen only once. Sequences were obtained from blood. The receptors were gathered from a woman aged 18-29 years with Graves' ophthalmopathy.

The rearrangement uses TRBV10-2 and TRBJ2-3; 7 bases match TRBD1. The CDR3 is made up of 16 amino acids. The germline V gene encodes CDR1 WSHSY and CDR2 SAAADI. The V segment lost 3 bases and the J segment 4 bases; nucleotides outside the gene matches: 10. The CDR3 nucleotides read TGCGCCAGCAGTGACCTTGGCAGGGGGTTATCAGATACGCAGTATTTT. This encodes CASSDLGRGLSDTQYF.

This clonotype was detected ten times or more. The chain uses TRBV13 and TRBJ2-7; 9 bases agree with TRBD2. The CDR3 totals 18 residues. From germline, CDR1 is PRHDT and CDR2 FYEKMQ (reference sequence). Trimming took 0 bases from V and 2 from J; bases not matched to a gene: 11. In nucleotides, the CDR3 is TGTGCCAGCAGCTTAGGGTTTTTGGGCGGGGGGGCAACCTACGAGCAGTACTTC. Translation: CASSLGFLGGGATYEQYF.

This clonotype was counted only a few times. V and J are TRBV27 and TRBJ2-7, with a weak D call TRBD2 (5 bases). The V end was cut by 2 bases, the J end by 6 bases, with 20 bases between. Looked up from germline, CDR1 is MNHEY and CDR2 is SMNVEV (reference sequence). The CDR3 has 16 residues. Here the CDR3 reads CASSLPPGPAGGEQYF. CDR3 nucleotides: TGTGCCAGCAGTTTACCTCCGGGCCCCGCTGGAGGCGAGCAGTACTTC.

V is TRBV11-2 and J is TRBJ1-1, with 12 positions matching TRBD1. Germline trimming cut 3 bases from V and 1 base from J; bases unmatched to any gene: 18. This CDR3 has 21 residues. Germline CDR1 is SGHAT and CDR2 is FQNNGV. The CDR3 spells CASSFTGQGALKLSENTEAFF. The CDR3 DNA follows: TGTGCCAGCAGCTTCACGGGACAGGGGGCCCTTAAATTAAGCGAGAACACTGAAGCTTTCTTT.

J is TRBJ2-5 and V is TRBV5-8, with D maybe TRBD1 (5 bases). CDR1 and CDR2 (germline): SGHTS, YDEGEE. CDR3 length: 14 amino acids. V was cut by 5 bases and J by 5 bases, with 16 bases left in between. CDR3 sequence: CASRPRDSRETQYF. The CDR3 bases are TGTGCCAGCAGACCCAGAGACAGTAGGGAGACCCAGTACTTC.

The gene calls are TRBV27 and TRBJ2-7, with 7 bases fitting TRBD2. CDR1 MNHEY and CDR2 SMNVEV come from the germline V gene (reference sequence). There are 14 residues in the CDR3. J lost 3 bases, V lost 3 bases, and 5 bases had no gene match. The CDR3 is CASSFGGSVYEQYF. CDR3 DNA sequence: TGTGCCAGCAGTTTTGGCGGGAGTGTCTACGAGCAGTACTTC.

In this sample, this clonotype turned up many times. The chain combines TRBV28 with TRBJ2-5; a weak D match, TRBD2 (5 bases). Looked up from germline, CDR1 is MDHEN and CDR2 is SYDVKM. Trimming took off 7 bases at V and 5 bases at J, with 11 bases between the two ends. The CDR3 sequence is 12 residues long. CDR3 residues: CASISTGETQYF. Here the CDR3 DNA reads TGTGCCAGCATCTCAACGGGGGAGACCCAGTACTTC.

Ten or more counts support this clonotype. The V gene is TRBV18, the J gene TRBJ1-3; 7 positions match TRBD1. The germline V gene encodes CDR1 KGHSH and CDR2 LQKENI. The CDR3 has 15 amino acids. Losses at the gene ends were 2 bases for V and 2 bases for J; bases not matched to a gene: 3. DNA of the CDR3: TGTGCCAGCTCACCAAAGGGGGCCGCTGGAAACACCATATATTTT. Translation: CASSPKGAAGNTIYF.

The CDR3 DNA reads as TGTGCCAGCACGCTCGGGGGGTCCGCCTATGAGCAGTTCTTC. It encodes CASTLGGSAYEQFF. The chain employs TRBV28 and TRBJ2-1, with TRBD2 matching 7 bases. The junction had 11 bases not matched to a gene; V was cut back by 7 bases and J by 8 bases. CDR1 is MDHEN, CDR2 SYDVKM, per germline. CDR3 size: 14 residues.

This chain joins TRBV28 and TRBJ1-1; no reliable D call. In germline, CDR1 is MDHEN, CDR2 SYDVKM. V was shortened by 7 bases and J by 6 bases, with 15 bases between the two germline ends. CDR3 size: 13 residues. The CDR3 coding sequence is TGTGCCAGCACTGAGTCTCTGCAGCCTGAAGCTTTCTTT. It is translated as CASTESLQPEAFF.

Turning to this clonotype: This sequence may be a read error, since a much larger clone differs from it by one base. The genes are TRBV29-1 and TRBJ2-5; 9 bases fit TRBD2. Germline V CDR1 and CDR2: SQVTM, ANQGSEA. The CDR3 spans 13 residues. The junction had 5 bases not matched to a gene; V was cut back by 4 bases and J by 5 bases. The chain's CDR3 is CSVGRSGRETQYF. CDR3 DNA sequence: TGCAGCGTTGGGCGGAGCGGGAGGGAGACCCAGTACTTC. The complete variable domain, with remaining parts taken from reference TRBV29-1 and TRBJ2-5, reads SAVISQKPSRDICQRGTSLTIQCQVDSQVTMMFWYRQQPGQSLTLIATANQGSEATYESGFVIDKFPISRPNLTFSTLTVSNMSPEDSSIYLCSVGRSGRETQYFGPGTRLLVL.

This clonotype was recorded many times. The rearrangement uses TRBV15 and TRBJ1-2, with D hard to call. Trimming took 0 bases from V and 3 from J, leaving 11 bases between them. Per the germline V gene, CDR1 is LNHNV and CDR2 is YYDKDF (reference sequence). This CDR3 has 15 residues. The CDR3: CATSRDRGQYYGYTF. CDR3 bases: TGTGCCACCAGCAGAGATCGCGGGCAGTACTATGGCTACACCTTC.

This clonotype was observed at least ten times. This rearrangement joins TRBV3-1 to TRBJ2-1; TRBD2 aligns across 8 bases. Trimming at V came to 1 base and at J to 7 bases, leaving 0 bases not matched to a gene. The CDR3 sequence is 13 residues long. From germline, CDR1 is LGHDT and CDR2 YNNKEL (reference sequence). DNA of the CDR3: TGTGCCAGCAGCCAAGGCGGGGGGAATGAGCAGTTCTTC. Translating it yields CASSQGGGNEQFF.

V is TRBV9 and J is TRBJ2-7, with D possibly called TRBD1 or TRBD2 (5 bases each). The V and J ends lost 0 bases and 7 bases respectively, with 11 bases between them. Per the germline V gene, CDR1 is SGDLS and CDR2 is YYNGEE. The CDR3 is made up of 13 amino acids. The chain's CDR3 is CASSVGVGEEQYF. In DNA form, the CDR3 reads TGTGCCAGCAGCGTAGGAGTGGGGGAGGAGCAGTACTTC. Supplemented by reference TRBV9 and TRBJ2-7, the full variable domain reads DSGVTQTPKHLITATGQRVTLRCSPRSGDLSVYWYQQSLDQGLQFLIQYYNGEERAKGNILERFSAQQFPDLHSELNLSSLELGDSALYFCASSVGVGEEQYFGPGTRLTVT.

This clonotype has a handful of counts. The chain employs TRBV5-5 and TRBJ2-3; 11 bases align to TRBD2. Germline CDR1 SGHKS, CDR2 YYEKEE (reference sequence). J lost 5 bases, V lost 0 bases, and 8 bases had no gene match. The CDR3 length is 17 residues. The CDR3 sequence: CASSLAVLAGGVDTQYF. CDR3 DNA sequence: TGTGCCAGCAGCTTGGCTGTCCTAGCGGGAGGTGTAGATACGCAGTATTTT.

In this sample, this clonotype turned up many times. The CDR3 DNA reads TGCGCCAGCAGCGGCGGGGACCACAATGAGCAGTTCTTC. As protein: CASSGGDHNEQFF. This sequence joins TRBV5-1 and TRBJ2-1, with a weak D call TRBD2 (6 bases). The CDR3 is 13 residues long. Germline V lookup: CDR1 SGHRS, CDR2 YFSETQ. V was pared by 4 bases and J by 5 bases, with 10 bases between.